This section outlines one T cell receptor beta chain sequence together with its context. What it binds is not known. The entry originates in a study of PD-1 blockade in classical Hodgkin lymphoma. Study-wide results and limits: Newly diagnosed patients were reported to start with lower TCR diversity than healthy donors.

Produced via immunoSEQ multiplex PCR; TCRdb's table is partial and in-frame only. The data show about 36,000 clones, 69% seen once. The CDR3 is made up of 13 amino acids. Germline values: CDR1 MGHDK, CDR2 SYGVNS. Trimming shortened V by 7 bases and J by 0 bases, and 10 bases separated the two germline ends. Every patient relapsed after autologous stem cell transplantation, and brentuximab vedotin exposure varied. This chain connects TRBV25-1 to TRBJ2-7, with no clear D. Specimen: peripheral blood mononuclear cells (PBMCs), collected before the second cycle of nivolumab. This TCR was sampled from a human donor with classical Hodgkin lymphoma. Here the CDR3 DNA reads TGTGCCAGCACGCGCTCCACCTCCTACGAGCAGTACTTC. Protein product: CASTRSTSYEQYF.